The rows below give T cell receptor beta chains drawn from one sample of a study of blood T cell repertoires in COVID-19. Measured with immunoSEQ multiplex PCR; TCRdb has only the in-frame clones, and not every one. The data contain 300,000 to 350,000 clones, just under 90% of them singletons. Sequenced material: PBMCs or T cells enriched from blood (not recorded which). The receptors stem from a woman in her 30s who had recovered from COVID-19. The conserved cysteine and the conserved F or W are not part of the CDR3 here. D genes are given only for firm matches. Size values are once, few and many counts, or a class for expanded clones, and some rows have none.

j_call: TRBJ2-1; clone_size: .; v_call: TRBV20-1; d_call: TRBD2; cdr3_aa: SLAGYNEQF
j_call: TRBJ2-7; clone_size: once; v_call: TRBV28; d_call: TRBD1; cdr3_aa: ASSLWGQGYEQY
j_call: TRBJ1-1; clone_size: .; v_call: TRBV6-6; d_call: TRBD1; cdr3_aa: ASSLLGTGSIGGTEAF
j_call: TRBJ2-1; clone_size: .; v_call: TRBV18; d_call: .; cdr3_aa: ASSSQINEQF
j_call: TRBJ2-5; clone_size: .; v_call: TRBV7-2; d_call: .; cdr3_aa: ASSLERARGETQY
j_call: TRBJ2-1; clone_size: .; v_call: TRBV6-2/TRBV6-3; d_call: TRBD2; cdr3_aa: ASSYRPPLAGVSYNEQF
j_call: TRBJ1-4; clone_size: .; v_call: TRBV4-3; d_call: TRBD1; cdr3_aa: ASSQDLSGQNNEKLF
j_call: TRBJ2-5; clone_size: .; v_call: TRBV7-9; d_call: TRBD2; cdr3_aa: ASSSGLGQETQY
j_call: TRBJ1-4; clone_size: .; v_call: TRBV6-1; d_call: .; cdr3_aa: ASSEDPWAGEKLF
j_call: TRBJ2-2; clone_size: .; v_call: TRBV11-3; d_call: .; cdr3_aa: ASSLQGNTGELF
j_call: TRBJ2-3; clone_size: few; v_call: TRBV5-1; d_call: .; cdr3_aa: ASTESLARSVDTQY
j_call: TRBJ1-2; clone_size: .; v_call: TRBV6-2/TRBV6-3; d_call: TRBD1; cdr3_aa: ASRYKANRQGATAHT
j_call: TRBJ2-1; clone_size: .; v_call: TRBV27; d_call: TRBD2; cdr3_aa: ASSRRTSEEF
j_call: TRBJ1-2; clone_size: .; v_call: TRBV9; d_call: .; cdr3_aa: ASSVGAADYGYT
j_call: TRBJ2-2; clone_size: .; v_call: TRBV19; d_call: TRBD1; cdr3_aa: ASSKFPGQGNTGELF
j_call: TRBJ1-4; clone_size: .; v_call: TRBV7-9; d_call: .; cdr3_aa: ASSSTVKDTLNEKLF
j_call: TRBJ2-7; clone_size: once; v_call: TRBV6-5; d_call: TRBD1; cdr3_aa: ASSPVQGLSEQY
j_call: TRBJ2-7; clone_size: .; v_call: TRBV28; d_call: .; cdr3_aa: ASSLWQGGEQY
j_call: TRBJ2-6; clone_size: .; v_call: TRBV6-2/TRBV6-3; d_call: .; cdr3_aa: ASSTRGTGANVLT
j_call: TRBJ2-7; clone_size: .; v_call: TRBV13; d_call: TRBD2; cdr3_aa: ASRRLAGGHYEQY
j_call: TRBJ1-2; clone_size: few; v_call: TRBV4-1; d_call: .; cdr3_aa: ASRHSAGVRGYT
j_call: TRBJ2-5; clone_size: .; v_call: TRBV7-9; d_call: .; cdr3_aa: ASSLVHSQETQY
j_call: TRBJ2-7; clone_size: .; v_call: TRBV27; d_call: TRBD1; cdr3_aa: ASSFDRGSEQY
j_call: TRBJ2-1; clone_size: .; v_call: TRBV5-8; d_call: .; cdr3_aa: ASHTGPSYNEQF
j_call: TRBJ1-5; clone_size: .; v_call: TRBV4-2; d_call: TRBD1; cdr3_aa: ASSLYSGQDNQPQH
j_call: TRBJ1-5; clone_size: once; v_call: TRBV4-2; d_call: .; cdr3_aa: ASSHKKTGENQPQH
j_call: TRBJ2-1; clone_size: .; v_call: TRBV19; d_call: TRBD2; cdr3_aa: ASSLPGLARGEQF
j_call: TRBJ1-4; clone_size: .; v_call: TRBV29-1; d_call: TRBD1; cdr3_aa: SVANRGNEKLF
j_call: TRBJ1-2; clone_size: .; v_call: TRBV7-2; d_call: .; cdr3_aa: ASSLSLLRRGLGLNGYT
j_call: TRBJ1-2; clone_size: .; v_call: TRBV2; d_call: .; cdr3_aa: ASSPDILHGYT